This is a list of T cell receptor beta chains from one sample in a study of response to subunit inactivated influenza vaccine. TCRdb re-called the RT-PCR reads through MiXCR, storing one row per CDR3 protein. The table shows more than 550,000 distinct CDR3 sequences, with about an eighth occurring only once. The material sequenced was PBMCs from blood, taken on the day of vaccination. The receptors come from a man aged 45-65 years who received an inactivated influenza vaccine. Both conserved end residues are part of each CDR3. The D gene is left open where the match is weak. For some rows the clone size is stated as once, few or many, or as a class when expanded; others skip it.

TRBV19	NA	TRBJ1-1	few	TGTGCCAGTAGTATAGCGGAGGGAACTGAAGCTTTCTTT	CASSIAEGTEAFF
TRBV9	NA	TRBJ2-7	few	TGTGCCAGCAGCGTAGGAGTCGGGGTCGGAACCTACGAGCAGTACTTC	CASSVGVGVGTYEQYF
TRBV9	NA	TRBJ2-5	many	TGTGCCAGCAGCGTAGGTCGGGATCAAGAGACCCAGTACTTC	CASSVGRDQETQYF
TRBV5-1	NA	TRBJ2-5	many	TGCGCCAGCACCCGGAGAGCCTTCCAACAAGAGACCCAGTACTTC	CASTRRAFQQETQYF
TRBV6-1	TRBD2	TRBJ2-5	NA	TGTGCCACCCTAGCGGGGGCCATGGGGACCCAGTACTTC	CATLAGAMGTQYF
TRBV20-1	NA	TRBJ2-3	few	TGCAGTGCTAAGAAAGATACGCAGTATTTT	CSAKKDTQYF
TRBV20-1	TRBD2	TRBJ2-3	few	TGCAGTGTGGGCGGGGGAACAGATACGCAGTATTTT	CSVGGGTDTQYF
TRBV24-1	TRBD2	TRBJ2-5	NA	TGTGCCACCAGCCCGGGACTATGGGAGACCCAGTACTTC	CATSPGLWETQYF
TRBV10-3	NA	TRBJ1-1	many	TGTGCCATCAGTGAACTGGTAGGGAACACTGAAGCTTTCTTT	CAISELVGNTEAFF
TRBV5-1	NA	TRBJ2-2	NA	TGCGCCAGCGGGCCGGGACAGAACACCGGGGAGCTGTTTTTT	CASGPGQNTGELFF
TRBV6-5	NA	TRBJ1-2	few	TGTGCCAGCAGTTACTCGATGGAGGTGCTCCCCCGTGGCTACACCTTC	CASSYSMEVLPRGYTF
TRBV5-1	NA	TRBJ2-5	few	TGCGCCAGCAGCTTGGGGCTAGACGGGACCCAGTACTTC	CASSLGLDGTQYF
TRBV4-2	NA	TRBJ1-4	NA	TGTGCCAGCACCCGGGGAGCCCAATCTGAAAAACTGTTTTTT	CASTRGAQSEKLFF
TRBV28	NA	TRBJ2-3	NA	TGTGCCAGCCAGCCCCCGAGTTTCTCAGATACGCAGTATTTT	CASQPPSFSDTQYF
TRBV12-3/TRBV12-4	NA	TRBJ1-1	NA	TGTGCCAGCAGTCCCTCCAGAAAGGGTACCGCTGAAGCTTTCTTT	CASSPSRKGTAEAFF
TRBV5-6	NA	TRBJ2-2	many	TGTGCCAGCAGCCCGCTTCTCGGGGAGCTGTTTTTT	CASSPLLGELFF
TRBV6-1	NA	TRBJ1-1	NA	TGTGCCAGCATGGTCTCAGGGCGCACTGAAGCTTTCTTT	CASMVSGRTEAFF
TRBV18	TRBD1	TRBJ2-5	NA	TGTGCCAGCTCACCGCTGGACAGGGGGAAAGAGACCCAGTACTTC	CASSPLDRGKETQYF
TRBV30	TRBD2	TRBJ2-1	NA	TGTGCCTGGAGTTGGGGACTAGCGGGGGGTAGCGATGAGCAGTTCTTC	CAWSWGLAGGSDEQFF
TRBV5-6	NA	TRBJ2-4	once	TGTGCCATCGGCCCCGGGCCCCCGCAAAACATTCAGTACTTC	CAIGPGPPQNIQYF
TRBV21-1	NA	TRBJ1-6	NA	TGTGCCAGCAGCAAACGCCGCGCTTATTTTTACGACTATAATTCACCCCTCCACTTT	CASSKRRAYFYDYNSPLHF
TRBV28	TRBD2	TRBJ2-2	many	TGTGCCAGCAGTTTGGGGGGACTAATAGGTGCCGGGGAGCTGTTTTTT	CASSLGGLIGAGELFF
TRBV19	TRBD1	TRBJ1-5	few	TGTGCCAGTACTCCGGGACAGGAGAATCAGCCCCAGCATTTT	CASTPGQENQPQHF
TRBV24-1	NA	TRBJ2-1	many	TGTGCCACCAGTATAAGCGGACCCTACAATGAGCAGTTCTTC	CATSISGPYNEQFF
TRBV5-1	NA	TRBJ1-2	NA	TGCGCCAGCAGCCTAGGGAGCGGTGATGGCTACACCTTC	CASSLGSGDGYTF
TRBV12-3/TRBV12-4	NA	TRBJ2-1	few	TGTGCCAGCAGGCGCGGTAGTTCGGGGCGGGACAATGAGCAGTTCTTC	CASRRGSSGRDNEQFF
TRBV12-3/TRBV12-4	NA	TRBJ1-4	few	TGTGCCAGCAGTTGGGGTGCCTCTAATGAAAAACTGTTTTTT	CASSWGASNEKLFF
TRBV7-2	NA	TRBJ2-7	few	TGTGCCAGCAGCCATGGCAGGGGCAGGTCCTACGAGCAGTACTTC	CASSHGRGRSYEQYF
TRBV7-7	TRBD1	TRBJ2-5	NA	TGTGCCAGCAGCCAGGACAGGGATGAGACCCAGTACTTC	CASSQDRDETQYF
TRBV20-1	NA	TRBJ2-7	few	TGCAGTGCTAGAGGTACCCCCTTGGGCGGGATTTCCCACGAGCAGTACTTC	CSARGTPLGGISHEQYF
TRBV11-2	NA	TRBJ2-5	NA	TGTGCCAGCAGCTTAGGTGGCATATTGTCAGAGACCCAGTACTTC	CASSLGGILSETQYF
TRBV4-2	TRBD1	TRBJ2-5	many	TGTGCCAGCAGCCAACCAACAGGGGAGGAGACCCAGTACTTC	CASSQPTGEETQYF
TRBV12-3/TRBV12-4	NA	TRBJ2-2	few	TGTGCCAGCAGCCCTGACTTTTCCGGGGAGCTGTTTTTT	CASSPDFSGELFF
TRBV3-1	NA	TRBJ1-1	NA	TGTGCCAGCAGCCATGACCCCGACAGGAGGACTGAAGCTTTCTTT	CASSHDPDRRTEAFF
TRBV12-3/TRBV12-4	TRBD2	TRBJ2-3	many	TGTGCCACCGGGAGGATCACAGATACGCAGTATTTT	CATGRITDTQYF
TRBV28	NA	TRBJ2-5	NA	TGTGCCAGCCGCCGACGGAGCCTCCAGGAGACCCAGTACTTC	CASRRRSLQETQYF
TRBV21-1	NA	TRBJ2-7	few	TGTGCCACTACATCCGAAAACCGAATGAAGTACTTC	CATTSENRMKYF
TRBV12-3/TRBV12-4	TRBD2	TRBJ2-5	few	TGTGCCAGCAGTCCGGCCCTCGGACTAGTAAAAGAGACCCAGTACTTC	CASSPALGLVKETQYF
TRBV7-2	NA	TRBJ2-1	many	TGTGCCAGCAGCTCAACCCGTTACTCCTACAATGAGCAGTTCTTC	CASSSTRYSYNEQFF
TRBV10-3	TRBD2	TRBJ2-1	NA	TGTGCCATCAGTAGACTAGCGGAGCGGGATGAGCAGTTCTTC	CAISRLAERDEQFF
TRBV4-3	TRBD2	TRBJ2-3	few	TGCGCCAGCAGCCAAGCCCTTCCCGAGTGGCGGGGGGGGTGGGATACGCAGTATTTT	CASSQALPEWRGGWDTQYF
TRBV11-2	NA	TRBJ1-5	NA	TGTGCCAGCAGCCAGCAAGACGGTAGCAATCAGCCCCAGCATTTT	CASSQQDGSNQPQHF
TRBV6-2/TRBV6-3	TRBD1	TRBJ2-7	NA	TGTGCCAGCAGTTACCGAGGGGACAGTGCCTACGAGCAGTACTTC	CASSYRGDSAYEQYF
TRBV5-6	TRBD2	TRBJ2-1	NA	TGTGCCAGCAGCCATCTAGCGGGGGATGAGCAGTTCTTC	CASSHLAGDEQFF
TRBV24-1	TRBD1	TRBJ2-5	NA	TGTGCCACCAGTGATTTGGGTCGGACAGGGAGGAAGCAAGAGACCCAGTACTTC	CATSDLGRTGRKQETQYF
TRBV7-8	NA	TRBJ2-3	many	TGTGCCAGCAGTCACAAACAGGGCTCCAGCACAGATACGCAGTATTTT	CASSHKQGSSTDTQYF
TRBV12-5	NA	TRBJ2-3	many	TGTGCTAGTGGTTTGGCCATAGAGACAGTAAGCACAGATACGCAGTATTTT	CASGLAIETVSTDTQYF
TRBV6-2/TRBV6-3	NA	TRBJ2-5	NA	TGTGCCAGCAGTTACCTCCAAGAGACCCAGTACTTC	CASSYLQETQYF
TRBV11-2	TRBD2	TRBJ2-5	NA	TGTGCCAGCAGCTTAGATCTCCTACTAGCGGGACAAGAGACCCAGTACTTC	CASSLDLLLAGQETQYF
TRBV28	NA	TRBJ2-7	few	TGTGCCAGCAGTTTCTTCGACAAGGACAAAGGCGAGCAGTACTTC	CASSFFDKDKGEQYF
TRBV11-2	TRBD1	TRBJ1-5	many	TGTGCCAGCAGCTTAGGGGACAGGGGACATAGCAATCAGCCCCAGCATTTT	CASSLGDRGHSNQPQHF
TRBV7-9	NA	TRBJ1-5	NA	TGTGCCAGCGGAAAGGGACAACTTAATCAGCCCCAGCATTTT	CASGKGQLNQPQHF